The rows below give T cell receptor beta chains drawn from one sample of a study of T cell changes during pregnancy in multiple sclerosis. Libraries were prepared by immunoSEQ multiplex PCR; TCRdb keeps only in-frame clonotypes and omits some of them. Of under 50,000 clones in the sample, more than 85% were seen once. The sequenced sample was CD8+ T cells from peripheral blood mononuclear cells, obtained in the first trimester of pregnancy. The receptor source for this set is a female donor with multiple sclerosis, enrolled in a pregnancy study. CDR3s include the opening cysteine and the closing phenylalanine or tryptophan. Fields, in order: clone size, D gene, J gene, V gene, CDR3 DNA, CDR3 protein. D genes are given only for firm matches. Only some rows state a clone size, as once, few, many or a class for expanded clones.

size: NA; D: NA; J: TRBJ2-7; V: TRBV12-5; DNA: TGTGCTAGTGGTTGGCACAGAACCGAGCAGTACTTC; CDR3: CASGWHRTEQYF
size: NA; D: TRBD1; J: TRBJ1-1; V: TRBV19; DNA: TGTGCCAGTAGGTCAGGGGGTGACACTGAAGCTTTCTTT; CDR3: CASRSGGDTEAFF
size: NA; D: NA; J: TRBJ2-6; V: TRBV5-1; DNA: TGCGCCAGCACCCTATTAGGACTTGGGGCCAACGTCCTGACTTTC; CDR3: CASTLLGLGANVLTF
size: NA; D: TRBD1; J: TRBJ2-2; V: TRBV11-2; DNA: TGTGCCAGCAGCTTTCGGAGGCAATGGGGGACAGGGAACACCGGGGAGCTGTTTTTT; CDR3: CASSFRRQWGTGNTGELFF
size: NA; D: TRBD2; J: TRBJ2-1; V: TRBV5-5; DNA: TGTGCCAGCAGCACCCCGACTAGCGGGAGTAATAGTGAGCAGTTCTTC; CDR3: CASSTPTSGSNSEQFF
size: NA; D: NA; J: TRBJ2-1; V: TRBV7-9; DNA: TGTGCCAGCAGCCTGCGCATTTCTACCCTCACTGAGCAGTTCTTC; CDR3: CASSLRISTLTEQFF
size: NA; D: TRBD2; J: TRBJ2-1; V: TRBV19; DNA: TGTGCCAGTAGTATAGTAGCGGGAGGGGTGAATGAGCAGTTCTTC; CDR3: CASSIVAGGVNEQFF
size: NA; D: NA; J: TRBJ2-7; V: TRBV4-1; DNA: TGCGCCAGCACTCAAATACAGGGACGGGCGCGTGCGGAGCAGTACTTC; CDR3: CASTQIQGRARAEQYF
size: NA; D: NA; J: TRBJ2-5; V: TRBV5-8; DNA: TGTGCCAGCAGCTTGGGTGCTAGCGAGAGGGAGACCCAGTACTTC; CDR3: CASSLGASERETQYF
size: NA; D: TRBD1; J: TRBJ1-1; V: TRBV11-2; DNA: TGTGCCAGCAGCCTAAAAAGTAGGGGGCGGACTGAAGCTTTCTTT; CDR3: CASSLKSRGRTEAFF
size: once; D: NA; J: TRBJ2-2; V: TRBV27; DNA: TGTGCCAGCAGTTTCGGTAGCGCGATCGTAGGGACTGGGGGTGAGGTCCACACCGGGGAGCTGTTTTTT; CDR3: CASSFGSAIVGTGGEVHTGELFF
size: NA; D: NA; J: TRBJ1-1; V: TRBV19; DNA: TGTGCCAGTAGTACAGGCTCAGGGAACACTGAAGCTTTCTTT; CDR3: CASSTGSGNTEAFF
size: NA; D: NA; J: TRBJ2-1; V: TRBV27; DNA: TGTGCCAGCAGTTTATCCGGGAGCTCCTACAATGAGCAGTTCTTC; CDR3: CASSLSGSSYNEQFF
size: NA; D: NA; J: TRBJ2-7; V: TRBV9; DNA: TGTGCCAGCAGCCCCGACACATACGAGCAGTACTTC; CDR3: CASSPDTYEQYF
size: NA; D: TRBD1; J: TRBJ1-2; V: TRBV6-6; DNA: TGTGCCAGCACCCTCGCAGGGGGAGGAGGCTATGGCTACACCTTC; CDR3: CASTLAGGGGYGYTF
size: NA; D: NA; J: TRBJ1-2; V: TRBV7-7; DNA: TGTGCCAGCAGCCCTCTAGGGGCAAGCTATGGCTACACCTTC; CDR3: CASSPLGASYGYTF
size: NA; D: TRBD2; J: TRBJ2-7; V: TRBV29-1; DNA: TGCAGCGTCCCGAGGAGCGGGAGCTCCTACGAGCAGTACTTC; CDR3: CSVPRSGSSYEQYF
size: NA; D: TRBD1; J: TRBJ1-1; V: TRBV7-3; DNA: TGTGCCAGCAGCTTGACAGGGGGAACGAACACTGAAGCTTTCTTT; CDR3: CASSLTGGTNTEAFF
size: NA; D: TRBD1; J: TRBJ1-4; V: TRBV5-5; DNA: TGTGCCAGCAGACAGGGGGCGGATAATGAAAAACTGTTTTTT; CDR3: CASRQGADNEKLFF
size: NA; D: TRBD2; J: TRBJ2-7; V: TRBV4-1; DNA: TGCGCCAGCAGCCAGCTAGCGGGGGCTTCCTACGAGCAGTACTTC; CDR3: CASSQLAGASYEQYF